This is a list of T cell receptor beta chains from one sample in a study of CD8 T cells in Susac syndrome. In TCRdb, the immunoSEQ multiplex PCR reads were re-called with MiXCR into one record per CDR3 protein. The table has about 240,000 distinct CDR3 sequences, 90% to 96% seen once; the top ten hold approximately 0.094%. Sequenced input: CD4+ T cells from PBMCs. These receptors came from a human donor with Susac syndrome. Each CDR3 is given with its conserved first and last residue. D genes are given only for firm matches. The listing skips clone size in some rows; elsewhere it reads once, few, many or a size class.

size	length	D	V	J	CDR3	DNA
.	14	.	TRBV30	TRBJ2-7	CAWSVSRTNYEQYF	TGTGCCTGGAGTGTAAGCAGGACAAACTACGAGCAGTACTTC
.	13	TRBD1	TRBV6-5	TRBJ1-1	CATYSGGRTEAFF	TGTGCCACCTACTCAGGGGGCAGAACTGAAGCTTTCTTT
.	18	TRBD2	TRBV7-9	TRBJ2-1	CASSLGGLAGGTYNEQFF	TGTGCCAGCAGCTTAGGTGGACTAGCGGGAGGCACCTACAATGAGCAGTTCTTC
.	15	.	TRBV11-3	TRBJ2-1	CASSLGRQIGDEQFF	TGTGCCAGCAGCTTAGGGCGACAGATAGGGGATGAGCAGTTCTTC
.	16	.	TRBV9	TRBJ2-2	CASSVVSDGRTGELFF	TGTGCCAGCAGCGTAGTTAGCGACGGTAGGACCGGGGAGCTGTTTTTT
.	15	TRBD2	TRBV4-1	TRBJ2-1	CASRAPGLVHNEQFF	TGCGCCAGCAGGGCTCCGGGACTAGTACACAATGAGCAGTTCTTC
.	14	.	TRBV4-1	TRBJ1-2	CASSQDGGLYGYTF	TGCGCCAGCAGCCAAGATGGGGGGCTCTATGGCTACACCTTC
.	16	.	TRBV12-3/TRBV12-4	TRBJ2-2	CASRPGRESLPGELFF	TGTGCCAGCAGACCAGGAAGGGAGTCTCTTCCCGGGGAGCTGTTTTTT
.	13	.	TRBV20-1	TRBJ1-5	CSAFQGTNQPQHF	TGCAGTGCTTTCCAGGGGACCAATCAGCCCCAGCATTTT
.	13	.	TRBV4-2	TRBJ2-1	CASSQGPGNEQFF	TGTGCCAGCAGCCAAGGACCGGGGAATGAGCAGTTCTTC
.	12	.	TRBV2	TRBJ2-7	CASTPDRYEQYF	TGTGCCAGCACCCCCGACAGGTACGAGCAGTACTTC
.	15	.	TRBV28	TRBJ2-7	CASSLWSSSSYEQYF	TGTGCCAGCAGTTTATGGTCTAGTAGTTCGTACGAGCAGTACTTC
few	13	.	TRBV3-1	TRBJ2-5	CASSQSGQETQYF	TGTGCCAGCAGCCAGAGTGGGCAAGAGACCCAGTACTTC
.	14	.	TRBV12-3/TRBV12-4	TRBJ2-4	CASSFSGAKNIQYF	TGTGCCAGCAGTTTCTCTGGGGCCAAAAACATTCAGTACTTC
once	14	.	TRBV15	TRBJ1-1	CATSRGRGGRKAFF	TGTGCCACCAGCAGGGGCCGTGGAGGGCGTAAAGCTTTCTTT
few	12	.	TRBV12-3/TRBV12-4	TRBJ2-2	CASSPRPGELFF	TGTGCCAGCAGTCCCCGCCCCGGGGAGCTGTTTTTT
.	15	TRBD1	TRBV11-1	TRBJ2-1	CASSPRDRGWNEQFF	TGTGCCAGCAGCCCCCGGGACAGGGGTTGGAATGAGCAGTTCTTC
.	14	.	TRBV18	TRBJ1-1	CASSPPGGYTEAFF	TGTGCCAGCTCACCTCCGGGGGGGTACACTGAAGCTTTCTTT
.	13	.	TRBV20-1	TRBJ2-4	CSAGSSAKNIQYF	TGCAGTGCTGGGAGTTCAGCCAAAAACATTCAGTACTTC
.	18	TRBD2	TRBV18	TRBJ2-6	CASYTPASGNSGANVLTF	TGTGCCAGCTACACCCCGGCTAGCGGAAACTCTGGGGCCAACGTCCTGACTTTC
.	19	TRBD2	TRBV7-8	TRBJ2-7	CASSRIGTSGRLDSYEQYF	TGTGCCAGCAGCCGAATAGGGACTAGCGGGAGGCTGGACTCCTACGAGCAGTACTTC
.	13	.	TRBV20-1	TRBJ1-5	CSAAGSSNQPQHF	TGCAGTGCGGCAGGGTCAAGCAATCAGCCCCAGCATTTT